The source of this T cell receptor beta chain is a study of molecular identifiers for immune sequencing clone quantification. Study observations and caveats: Jurkat TCR RNA that was spiked in from one cell was reportedly detectable among around 1 million naive cells. Highly expanded clone sizes could end up underestimated if a barcode were shared by identical TCR molecules.

TCRdb reanalysed the PCR reads using MiXCR and keeps one entry per CDR3 protein. Counted here are about 500,000 distinct CDR3 sequences, 20% to 25% occurring once; the ten biggest clones make up more than 0.8%. This CDR3 spans 17 amino acids. In its sample, this clonotype was seen a few times. The antigen is undetermined. An end of the junction does not agree with germline; a read error may underlie this. Sequencing used naive CD8+ T cells from blood, with Jurkat cell RNA spiked in. As for subset: FACS-sorted CD8+CD4-CCR7+CD45RA+ naive T cells. The TCR sequence derives from a human donor in good health. Some libraries in this study had Jurkat cell RNA spiked in. The rearrangement uses TRBV5-3 and TRBJ1-6; 7 nucleotides match TRBD1. TRBV5-3 qualifies as an ORF whose function is uncertain. The CDR3 nucleotides read TGTGCCAGCAGCTTTCCTAGGATCGGACAGGAAAATTCACCCCTCCACTTT. Its protein is CASSFPRIGQENSPLHF.